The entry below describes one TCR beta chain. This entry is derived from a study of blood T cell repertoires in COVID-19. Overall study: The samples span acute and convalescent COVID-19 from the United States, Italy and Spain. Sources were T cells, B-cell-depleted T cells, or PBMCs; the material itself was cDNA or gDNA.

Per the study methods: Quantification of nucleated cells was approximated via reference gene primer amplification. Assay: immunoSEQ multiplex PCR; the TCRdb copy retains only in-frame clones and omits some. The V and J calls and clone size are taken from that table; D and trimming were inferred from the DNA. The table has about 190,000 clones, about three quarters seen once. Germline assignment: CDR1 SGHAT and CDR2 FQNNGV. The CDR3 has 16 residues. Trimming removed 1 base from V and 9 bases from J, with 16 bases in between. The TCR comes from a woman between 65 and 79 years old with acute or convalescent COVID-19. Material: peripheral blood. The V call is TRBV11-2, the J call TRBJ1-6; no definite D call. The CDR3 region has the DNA TGTGCCAGCAGCTTAGTATTCGGCAGGTTCTCTTCACCCCTCCACTTT. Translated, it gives CASSLVFGRFSSPLHF.